One T cell receptor beta chain is described in this entry. The sample comes from a study of blood T cell repertoires in COVID-19. Study-level information: COVID-19 samples collected from the United States, Italy and Spain covered acute and convalescent phases.

The germline V gene encodes CDR1 SNHLY and CDR2 FYNNEI. CDR3 length: 11 amino acids. Deletions cut 9 bases from V and 0 bases from J, with 5 bases between. This table comes from immunoSEQ multiplex PCR, and its TCRdb copy is limited to in-frame clones, with some not included. Among fewer than 50,000 clones listed, around 82% were seen once. V is TRBV2 and J is TRBJ1-1; D is unclear. Sequencing was carried out using peripheral blood. This clonotype originated in a woman over 75 with acute or convalescent COVID-19. The CDR3, as DNA: TGTGCCAGTGAGATGAACACTGAAGCTTTCTTT. Amino acids: CASEMNTEAFF.